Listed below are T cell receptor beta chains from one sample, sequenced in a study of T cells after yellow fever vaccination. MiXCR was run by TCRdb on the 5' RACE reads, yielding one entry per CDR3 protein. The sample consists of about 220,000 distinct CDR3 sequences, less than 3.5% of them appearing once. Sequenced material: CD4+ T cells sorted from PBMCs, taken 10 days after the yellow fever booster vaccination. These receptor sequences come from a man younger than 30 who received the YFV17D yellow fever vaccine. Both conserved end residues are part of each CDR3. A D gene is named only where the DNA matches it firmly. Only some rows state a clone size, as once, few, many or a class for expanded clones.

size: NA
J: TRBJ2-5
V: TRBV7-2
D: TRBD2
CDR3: CASSLERRGGRETQYF
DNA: TGTGCCAGCAGCTTAGAACGGCGGGGGGGCCGAGAGACCCAGTACTTC

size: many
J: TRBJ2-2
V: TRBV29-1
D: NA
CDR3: CSVDLNSNTGELFF
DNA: TGCAGCGTTGACCTTAATTCGAACACCGGGGAGCTGTTTTTT

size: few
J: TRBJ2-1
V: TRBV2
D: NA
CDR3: CASSDGQGKQFF
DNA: TGTGCCAGCAGTGATGGCCAGGGAAAGCAGTTCTTC

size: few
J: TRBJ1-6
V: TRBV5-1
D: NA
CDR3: CASSLAGRVRSPLHF
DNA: TGCGCCAGCAGCTTGGCCGGCAGGGTTCGTTCACCCCTCCACTTT

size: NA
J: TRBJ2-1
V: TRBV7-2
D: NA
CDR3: CASSEQRNEQFF
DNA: TGTGCCAGCAGCGAGCAACGTAATGAGCAGTTCTTC

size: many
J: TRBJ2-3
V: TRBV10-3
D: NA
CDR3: CAISAQGGRRDTQYF
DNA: TGTGCCATCAGTGCTCAGGGGGGACGCAGAGATACGCAGTATTTT

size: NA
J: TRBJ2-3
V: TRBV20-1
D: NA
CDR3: CSVTSGADTQYF
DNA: TGCAGTGTAACTTCGGGCGCAGATACGCAGTATTTT

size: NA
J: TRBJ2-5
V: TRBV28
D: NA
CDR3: CASGPGDGKTQYF
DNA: TGTGCCAGTGGACCGGGAGATGGGAAGACCCAGTACTTC

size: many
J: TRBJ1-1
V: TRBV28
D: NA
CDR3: CASSSLGGADTEAFF
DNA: TGTGCCAGCAGTTCCCTTGGAGGGGCGGACACTGAAGCTTTCTTT

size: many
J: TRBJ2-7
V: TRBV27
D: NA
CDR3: CASSLSVGGYEQYF
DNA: TGTGCCAGCAGTTTATCGGTCGGGGGATACGAGCAGTACTTC

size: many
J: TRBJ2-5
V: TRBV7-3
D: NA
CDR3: CASSLIGLDGETQYF
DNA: TGTGCCAGCAGCTTAATAGGGCTGGATGGAGAGACCCAGTACTTC

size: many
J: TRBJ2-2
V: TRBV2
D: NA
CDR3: CASSRQYTGELFF
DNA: TGTGCCAGCAGTAGACAGTACACCGGGGAGCTGTTTTTT

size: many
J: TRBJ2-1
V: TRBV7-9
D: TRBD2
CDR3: CASSVPSGGRHNEQFF
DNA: TGTGCCAGCAGCGTACCTAGCGGGGGGCGACACAATGAGCAGTTCTTC

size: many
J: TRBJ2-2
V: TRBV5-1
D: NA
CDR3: CASSLRTYTGELFF
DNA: TGCGCCAGCAGCTTGCGCACCTACACCGGGGAGCTGTTTTTT

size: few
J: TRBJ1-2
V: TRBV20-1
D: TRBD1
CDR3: CSARDWDRGRGNYGYTF
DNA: TGCAGTGCTAGAGATTGGGACAGGGGGCGCGGGAACTATGGCTACACCTTC

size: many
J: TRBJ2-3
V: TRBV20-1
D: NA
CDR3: CSALGLGTDTQYF
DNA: TGCAGTGCTCTTGGTCTGGGCACAGATACGCAGTATTTT

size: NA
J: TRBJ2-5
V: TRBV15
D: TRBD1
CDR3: CATSRTGETETQYF
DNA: TGTGCCACCAGCAGGACAGGGGAAACGGAGACCCAGTACTTC

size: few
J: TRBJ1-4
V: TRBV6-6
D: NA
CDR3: CASIKIVGANEKLFF
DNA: TGTGCCAGCATCAAAATTGTCGGGGCTAATGAAAAACTGTTTTTT

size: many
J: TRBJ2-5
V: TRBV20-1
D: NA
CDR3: CSARVYQETQYF
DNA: TGCAGTGCTAGAGTATATCAAGAGACCCAGTACTTC

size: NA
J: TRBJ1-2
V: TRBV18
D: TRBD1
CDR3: CASSSTGNGGYTF
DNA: TGTGCCAGCTCATCGACAGGGAACGGCGGCTACACCTTC

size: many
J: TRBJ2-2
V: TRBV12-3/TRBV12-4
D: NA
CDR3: CASSFRPASHTGELFF
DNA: TGTGCCAGCAGTTTCCGCCCGGCCAGCCACACCGGGGAGCTGTTTTTT

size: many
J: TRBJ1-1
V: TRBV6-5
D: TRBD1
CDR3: CASISIGGGGVNTEAFF
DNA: TGTGCCAGCATCAGTATAGGGGGCGGAGGGGTGAACACTGAAGCTTTCTTT

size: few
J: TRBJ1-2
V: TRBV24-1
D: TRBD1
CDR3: CAPYLDRGVYGYTF
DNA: TGTGCCCCGTATTTAGACAGGGGTGTCTATGGCTACACCTTC

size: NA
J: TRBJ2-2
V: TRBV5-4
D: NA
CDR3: CASSPQRPGELFF
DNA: TGTGCCAGCAGCCCCCAGCGGCCCGGGGAGCTGTTTTTT

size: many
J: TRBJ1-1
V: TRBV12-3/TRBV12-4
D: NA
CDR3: CASSLETTEAFF
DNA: TGTGCCAGCAGTTTAGAGACCACTGAAGCTTTCTTT

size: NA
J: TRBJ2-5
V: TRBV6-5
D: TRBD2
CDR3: CASSRTSWETQYF
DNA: TGTGCCAGCAGCCGGACTAGCTGGGAGACCCAGTACTTC

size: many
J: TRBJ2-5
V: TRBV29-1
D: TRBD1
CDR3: CSAVGQGGETQYF
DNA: TGCAGCGCTGTAGGACAGGGCGGGGAGACCCAGTACTTC

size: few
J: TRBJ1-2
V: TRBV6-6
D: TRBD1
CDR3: CASSGRDRGYTF
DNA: TGTGCCAGCAGCGGACGGGACAGAGGCTACACCTTC

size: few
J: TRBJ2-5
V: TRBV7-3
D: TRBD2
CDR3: CASSLGLAGGTQYF
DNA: TGTGCCAGCAGCCTTGGACTAGCGGGTGGGACCCAGTACTTC

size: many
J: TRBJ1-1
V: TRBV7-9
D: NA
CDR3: CASSLVMGRTEAFF
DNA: TGTGCCAGCAGCTTAGTCATGGGGCGGACTGAAGCTTTCTTT

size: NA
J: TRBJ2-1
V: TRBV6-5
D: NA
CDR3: CASRPELSYNEQFF
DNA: TGTGCCAGCAGACCCGAACTCTCCTACAATGAGCAGTTCTTC

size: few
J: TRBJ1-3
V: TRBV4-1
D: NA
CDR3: CASSQDGHRDSGNTIYF
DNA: TGCGCCAGCAGCCAAGATGGCCACAGGGATTCTGGAAACACCATATATTTT

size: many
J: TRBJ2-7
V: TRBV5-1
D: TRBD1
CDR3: CASSIYRGGEQYF
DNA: TGCGCCAGCAGCATATACAGGGGCGGCGAGCAGTACTTC

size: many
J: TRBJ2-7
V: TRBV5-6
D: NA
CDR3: CASGPPGRRREQYF
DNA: TGTGCCAGCGGACCTCCGGGACGACGGAGGGAGCAGTACTTC

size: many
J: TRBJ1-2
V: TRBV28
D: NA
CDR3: CASSLAQNYGYTF
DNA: TGTGCCAGCAGCTTGGCACAAAACTATGGCTACACCTTC

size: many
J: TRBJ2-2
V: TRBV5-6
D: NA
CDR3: CASSQSWAYGGELFF
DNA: TGTGCCAGCAGCCAATCTTGGGCGTACGGCGGGGAGCTGTTTTTT

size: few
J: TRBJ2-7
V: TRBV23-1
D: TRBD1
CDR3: CASSQSYLPQGGPEDRLEEQYF
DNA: TGCGCCAGCAGTCAATCTTATTTGCCCCAAGGGGGACCCGAGGACAGGTTGGAAGAGCAGTACTTC

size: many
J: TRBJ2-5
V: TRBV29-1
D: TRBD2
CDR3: CSVAQGGGETQYF
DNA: TGCAGCGTTGCCCAGGGCGGGGGGGAGACCCAGTACTTC

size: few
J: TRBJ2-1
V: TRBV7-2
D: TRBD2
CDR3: CASSLIIGAGYEQFF
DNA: TGTGCCAGCAGCTTAATTATTGGAGCGGGGTATGAGCAGTTCTTC

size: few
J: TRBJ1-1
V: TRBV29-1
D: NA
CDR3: CSVVQVTTEAFF
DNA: TGCAGCGTTGTCCAGGTTACCACTGAAGCTTTCTTT

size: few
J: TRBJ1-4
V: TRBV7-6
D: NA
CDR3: CASSLAAATNEKLFF
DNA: TGTGCCAGCAGCTTAGCAGCCGCAACTAATGAAAAACTGTTTTTT

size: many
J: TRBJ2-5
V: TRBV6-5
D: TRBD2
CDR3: CASHSAGGQETQYF
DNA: TGTGCCAGTCATTCGGCGGGGGGCCAAGAGACCCAGTACTTC

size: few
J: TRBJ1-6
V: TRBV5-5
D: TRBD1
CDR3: CASSKGGRGVNSPLHF
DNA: TGTGCCAGCAGTAAAGGGGGCCGGGGAGTAAATTCACCCCTCCACTTT

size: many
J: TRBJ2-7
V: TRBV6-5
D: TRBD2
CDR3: CASTSGVNSYEQYF
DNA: TGTGCCAGCACTAGCGGGGTAAACTCCTACGAGCAGTACTTC

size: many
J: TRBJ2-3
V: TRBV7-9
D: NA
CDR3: CASRALVAGTQYF
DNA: TGTGCCAGCAGGGCCCTAGTGGCGGGGACGCAGTATTTT

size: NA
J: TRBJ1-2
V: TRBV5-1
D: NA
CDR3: CASSFKGDGYTF
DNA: TGCGCCAGCAGCTTTAAGGGGGATGGCTACACCTTC

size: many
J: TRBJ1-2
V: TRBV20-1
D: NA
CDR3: CSASHGYGYTF
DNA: TGCAGTGCTAGTCATGGGTATGGCTACACCTTC

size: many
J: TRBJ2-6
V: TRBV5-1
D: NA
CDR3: CASNNLRGSGANVLTF
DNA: TGCGCCAGCAACAACCTCAGGGGATCTGGGGCCAACGTCCTGACTTTC

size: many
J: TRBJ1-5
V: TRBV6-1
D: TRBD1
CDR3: CASSPAQTGGGQPQHF
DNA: TGTGCCAGCAGTCCAGCTCAAACAGGGGGAGGTCAGCCCCAGCATTTT

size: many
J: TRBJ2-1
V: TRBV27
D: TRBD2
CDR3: CASSLSLGGTNYNEQFF
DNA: TGTGCCAGCAGTTTATCTCTAGGTGGGACTAATTACAATGAGCAGTTCTTC

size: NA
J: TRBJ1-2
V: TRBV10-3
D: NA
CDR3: CAISEGQGTNYGYTF
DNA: TGTGCCATCAGTGAAGGGCAGGGGACCAACTATGGCTACACCTTC

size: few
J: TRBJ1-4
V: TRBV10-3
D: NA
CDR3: CALNRRGVCEKLFF
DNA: TGTGCCCTTAACAGGCGGGGGGTTTGCGAAAAACTGTTTTTT

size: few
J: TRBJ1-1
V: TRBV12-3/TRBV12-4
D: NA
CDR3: CASRPDSRNTEAFF
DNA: TGTGCCAGCAGGCCGGACAGCAGGAACACTGAAGCTTTCTTT

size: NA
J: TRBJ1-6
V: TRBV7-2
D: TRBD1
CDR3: CASSLWTGVSLHF
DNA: TGTGCCAGCAGCCTGTGGACAGGGGTATCCCTCCACTTT

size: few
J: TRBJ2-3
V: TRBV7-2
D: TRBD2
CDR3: CASSARTSGGINTDTQYF
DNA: TGTGCCAGCAGCGCGAGGACTAGCGGGGGGATCAACACAGATACGCAGTATTTT

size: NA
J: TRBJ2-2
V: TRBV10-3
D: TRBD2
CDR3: CAISVTSGGAGELFF
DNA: TGTGCCATCAGTGTAACTAGCGGGGGAGCCGGGGAGCTGTTTTTT

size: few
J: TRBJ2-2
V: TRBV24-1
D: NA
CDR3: CATEAWTGAANTGELFF
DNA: TGTGCCACCGAAGCCTGGACGGGAGCAGCGAACACCGGGGAGCTGTTTTTT

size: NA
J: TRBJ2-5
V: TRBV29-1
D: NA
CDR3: CSVEGLGGLETQYF
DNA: TGCAGCGTTGAAGGGTTAGGGGGGCTGGAGACCCAGTACTTC

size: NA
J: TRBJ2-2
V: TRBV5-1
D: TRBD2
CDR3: CASREGRVITGELFF
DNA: TGCGCCAGCCGGGAGGGACGGGTGATCACCGGGGAGCTGTTTTTT

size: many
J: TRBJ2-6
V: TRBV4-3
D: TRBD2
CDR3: CASSQDSGVGANVLTF
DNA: TGCGCCAGCAGCCAAGATAGCGGGGTTGGGGCCAACGTCCTGACTTTC